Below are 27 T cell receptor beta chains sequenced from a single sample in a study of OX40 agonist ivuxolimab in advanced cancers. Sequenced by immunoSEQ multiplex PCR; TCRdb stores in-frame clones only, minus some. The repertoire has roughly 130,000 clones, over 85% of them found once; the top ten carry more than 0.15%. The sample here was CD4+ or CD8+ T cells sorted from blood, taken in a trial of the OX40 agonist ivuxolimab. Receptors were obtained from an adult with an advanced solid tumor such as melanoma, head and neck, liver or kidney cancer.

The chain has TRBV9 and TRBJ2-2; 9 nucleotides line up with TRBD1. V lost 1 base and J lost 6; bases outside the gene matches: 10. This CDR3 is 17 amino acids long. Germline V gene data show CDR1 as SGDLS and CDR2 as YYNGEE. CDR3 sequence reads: CASSVNVGQGLPGELFF. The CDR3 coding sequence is TGTGCCAGCAGCGTAAATGTGGGACAGGGTTTACCCGGGGAGCTGTTTTTT.

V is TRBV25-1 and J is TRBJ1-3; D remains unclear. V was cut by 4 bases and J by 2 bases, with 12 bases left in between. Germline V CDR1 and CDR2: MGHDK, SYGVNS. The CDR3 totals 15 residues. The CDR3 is CASSGRDFTGNTIYF. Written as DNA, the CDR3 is TGTGCCAGCAGTGGGAGGGATTTTACTGGAAACACCATATATTTT. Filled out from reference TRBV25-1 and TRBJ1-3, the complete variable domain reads EADIYQTPRYLVIGTGKKITLECSQTMGHDKMYWYQQDPGMELHLIHYSYGVNSTEKGDLSSESTVSRIRTEHFPLTLESARPSHTSQYLCASSGRDFTGNTIYFGEGSWLTVV.

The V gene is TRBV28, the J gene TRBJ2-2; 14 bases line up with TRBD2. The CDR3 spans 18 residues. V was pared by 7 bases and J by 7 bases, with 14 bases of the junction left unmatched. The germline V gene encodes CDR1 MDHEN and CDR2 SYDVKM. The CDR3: CASKTWTSGRKQGGELFF. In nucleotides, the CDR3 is TGTGCCAGCAAGACATGGACTAGCGGGAGGAAGCAAGGCGGGGAGCTGTTTTTT.

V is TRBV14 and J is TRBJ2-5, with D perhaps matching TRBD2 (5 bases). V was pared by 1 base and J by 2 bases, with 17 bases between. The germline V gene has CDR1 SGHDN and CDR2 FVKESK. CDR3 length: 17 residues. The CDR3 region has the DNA TGTGCCAGCAGCCAAGCTGGGTTCGTCAGCGGACAAGAGACCCAGTACTTC. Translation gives CASSQAGFVSGQETQYF. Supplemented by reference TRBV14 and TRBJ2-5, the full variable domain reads EAGVTQFPSHSVIEKGQTVTLRCDPISGHDNLYWYRRVMGKEIKFLLHFVKESKQDESGMPNNRFLAERTGGTYSTLKVQPAELEDSGVYFCASSQAGFVSGQETQYFGPGTRLLVL.

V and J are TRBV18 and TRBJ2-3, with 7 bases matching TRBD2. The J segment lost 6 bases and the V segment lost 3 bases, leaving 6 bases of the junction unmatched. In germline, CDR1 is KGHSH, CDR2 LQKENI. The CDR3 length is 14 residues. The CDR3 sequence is CASSPILAEDTQYF. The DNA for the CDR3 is TGTGCCAGCTCACCTATCCTAGCGGAGGATACGCAGTATTTT.

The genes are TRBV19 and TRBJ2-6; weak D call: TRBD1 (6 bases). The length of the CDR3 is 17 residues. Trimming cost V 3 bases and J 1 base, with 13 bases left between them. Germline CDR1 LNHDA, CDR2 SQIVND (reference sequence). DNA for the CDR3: TGTGCCAGTAGTATTAGGGGGAGTGGGTCTGGGGCCAACGTCCTGACTTTC. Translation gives CASSIRGSGSGANVLTF.

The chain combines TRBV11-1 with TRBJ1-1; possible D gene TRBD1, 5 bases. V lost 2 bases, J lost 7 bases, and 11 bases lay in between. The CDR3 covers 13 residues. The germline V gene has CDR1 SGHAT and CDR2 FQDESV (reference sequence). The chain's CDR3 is CASSLTGGDEAFF. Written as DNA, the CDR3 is TGTGCCAGCAGCTTAACTGGGGGAGATGAAGCTTTCTTT.

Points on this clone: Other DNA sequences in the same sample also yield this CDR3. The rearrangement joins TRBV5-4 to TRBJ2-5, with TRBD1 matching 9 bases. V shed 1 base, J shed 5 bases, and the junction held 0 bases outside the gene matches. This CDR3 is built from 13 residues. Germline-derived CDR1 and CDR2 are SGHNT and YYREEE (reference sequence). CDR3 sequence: CASSLTGGETQYF. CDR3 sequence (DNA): TGTGCCAGCAGCTTGACAGGGGGCGAGACCCAGTACTTC.

The CDR3 here is CASSLGPSPANSGEQFF. For the CDR3, the DNA is TGTGCCAGCAGCTTGGGTCCCTCGCCAGCCAACTCGGGAGAGCAGTTCTTC. The chain has TRBV5-6 and TRBJ2-1; a weak D match, TRBD2 (5 bases). This CDR3 contains 17 residues. The V end was cut by 0 bases, the J end by 10 bases, with 23 bases between. In germline, CDR1 is SGHDT, CDR2 YYEEEE.

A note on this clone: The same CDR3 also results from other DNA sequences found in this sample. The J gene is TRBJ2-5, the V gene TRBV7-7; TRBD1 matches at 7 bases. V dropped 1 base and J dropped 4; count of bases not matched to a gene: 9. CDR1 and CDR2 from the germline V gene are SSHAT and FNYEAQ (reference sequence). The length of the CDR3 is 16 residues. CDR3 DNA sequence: TGTGCCAGCAGCTTAGGATTAGACAGGGCAGGAGAGACCCAGTACTTC. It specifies CASSLGLDRAGETQYF.

DNA of the CDR3: TGTGCTAGTGGGGGACAGGGGGACACTGAAGCTTTCTTT. Its protein is CASGGQGDTEAFF. The rearrangement joins TRBV12-5 to TRBJ1-1; 11 positions agree with TRBD1. Looked up from germline, CDR1 is LGHNT and CDR2 is FRNRAP. CDR3 size: 13 residues. V shed 6 bases and J 3 bases; nucleotides not matched to a gene: 0.

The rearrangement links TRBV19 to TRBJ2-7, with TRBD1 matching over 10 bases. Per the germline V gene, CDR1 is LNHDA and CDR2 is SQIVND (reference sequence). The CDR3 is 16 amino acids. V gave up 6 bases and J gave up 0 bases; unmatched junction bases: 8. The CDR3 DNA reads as TGTGCCAGTAGAGCACCCAGGGACAGGGGCTCCTACGAGCAGTACTTC. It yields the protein CASRAPRDRGSYEQYF. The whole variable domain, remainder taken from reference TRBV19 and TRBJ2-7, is DGGITQSPKYLFRKEGQNVTLSCEQNLNHDAMYWYRQDPGQGLRLIYYSQIVNDFQKGDIAEGYSVSREKKESFPLTVTSAQKNPTAFYLCASRAPRDRGSYEQYFGPGTRLTVT.

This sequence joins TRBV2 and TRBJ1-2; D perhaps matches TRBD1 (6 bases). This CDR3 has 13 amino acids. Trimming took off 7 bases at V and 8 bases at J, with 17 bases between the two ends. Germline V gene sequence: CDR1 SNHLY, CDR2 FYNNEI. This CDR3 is CASKPPGGGGYTF. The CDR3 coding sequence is TGTGCCAGCAAACCGCCTGGGGGGGGCGGCTACACCTTC.

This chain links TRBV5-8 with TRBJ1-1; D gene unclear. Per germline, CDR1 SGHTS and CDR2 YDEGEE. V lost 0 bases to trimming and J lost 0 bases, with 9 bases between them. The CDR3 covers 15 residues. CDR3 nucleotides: TGTGCCAGCAGCTTGGCAACAATCCTGAACACTGAAGCTTTCTTT. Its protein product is CASSLATILNTEAFF. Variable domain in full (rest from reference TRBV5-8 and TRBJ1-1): EAGVTQSPTHLIKTRGQQATLRCSPISGHTSVYWYQQALGLGLQFLLWYDEGEERNRGNFPPRFSGRQFPNYSSELNVNALELEDSALYLCASSLATILNTEAFFGQGTRLTVV.

Here the CDR3 DNA reads TGTGCCAGCAGTGAATTCAATTACGAGCAGTACTTC. Protein sequence: CASSEFNYEQYF. V gene TRBV25-1 combines with J gene TRBJ2-7; no firm D call. The V end lost 1 base, the J end lost 4 bases, and 5 bases lay between the germline ends. The CDR3 length is 12 residues. In germline, CDR1 is MGHDK, CDR2 SYGVNS.

The CDR3 protein is CASSVNQGANNEQYF. CDR3 sequence (DNA): TGTGCCAGCAGCGTAAACCAGGGGGCGAACAACGAGCAGTACTTC. This chain uses TRBV7-6 with TRBJ2-7, with 8 bases identical to TRBD1. The ends lost 5 bases at V and 5 bases at J; junction bases unmatched: 11. CDR1 SGHVS and CDR2 FNYEAQ come from the germline V gene. CDR3 length equals 15 residues.

CDR3 in DNA: TGTGCCAGCTCATCCCTTAGCGGTAGCACAGATACGCAGTATTTT. Translating it yields CASSSLSGSTDTQYF. This sequence joins TRBV18 and TRBJ2-3; weak D call: TRBD2 (6 bases). CDR1 and CDR2 (germline): KGHSH, LQKENI. This CDR3 contains 15 residues. Trimming took off 5 bases at V and 0 bases at J, with 12 bases between the two ends.

CDR3 sequence: CASSPQSQETQYF. In nucleotides, the CDR3 is TGTGCCAGCTCACCCCAGAGTCAAGAGACCCAGTACTTC. The rearrangement uses TRBV18 and TRBJ2-5, with D unclear. CDR3 size: 13 residues. V was cut by 3 bases and J by 2 bases, with 7 bases left in between. Germline assignment: CDR1 KGHSH and CDR2 LQKENI.

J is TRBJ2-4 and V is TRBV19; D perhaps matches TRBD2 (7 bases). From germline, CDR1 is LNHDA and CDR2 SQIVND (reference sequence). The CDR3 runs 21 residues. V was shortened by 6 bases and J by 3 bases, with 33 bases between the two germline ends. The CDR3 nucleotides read TGTGCCAGTAGAAATGAAGGGGGAGGGCTCCTTAGAGACGTGGTCAAAAACATTCAGTACTTC. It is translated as CASRNEGGGLLRDVVKNIQYF.

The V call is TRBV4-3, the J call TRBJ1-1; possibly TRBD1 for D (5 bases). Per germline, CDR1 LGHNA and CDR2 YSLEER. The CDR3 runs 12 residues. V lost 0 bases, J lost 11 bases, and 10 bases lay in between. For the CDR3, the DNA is TGCGCCAGCAGCCAAGAGGCAGGGAGGGCTTTCTTT. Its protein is CASSQEAGRAFF.

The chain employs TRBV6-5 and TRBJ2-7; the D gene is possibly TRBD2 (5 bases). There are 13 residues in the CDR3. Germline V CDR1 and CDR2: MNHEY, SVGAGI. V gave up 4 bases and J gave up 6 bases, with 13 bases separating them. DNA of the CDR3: TGTGCCAGCAGTTCTCGTCTAGGACTCGAGCAGTACTTC. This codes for CASSSRLGLEQYF.

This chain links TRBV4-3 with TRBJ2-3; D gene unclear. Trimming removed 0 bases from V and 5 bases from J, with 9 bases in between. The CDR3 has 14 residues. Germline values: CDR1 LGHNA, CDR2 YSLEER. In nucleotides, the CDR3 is TGCGCCAGCAGCCAAGATCGTATCAAAGATACGCAGTATTTT. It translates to CASSQDRIKDTQYF.

Here the CDR3 reads CASSPPGDRREQYF. The CDR3 DNA reads as TGTGCCAGCAGTCCCCCCGGGGACAGGAGGGAGCAGTACTTC. The genes are TRBV28 and TRBJ2-7; 8 positions agree with TRBD1. Per the germline V gene, CDR1 is MDHEN and CDR2 is SYDVKM. V was pared by 5 bases and J by 7 bases, with 10 bases of the junction left unmatched. The CDR3 extends over 14 amino acids.

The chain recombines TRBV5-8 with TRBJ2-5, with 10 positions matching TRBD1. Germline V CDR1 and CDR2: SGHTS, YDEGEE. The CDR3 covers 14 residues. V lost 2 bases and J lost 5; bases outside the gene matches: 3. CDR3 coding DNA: TGTGCCAGCAGCTTCGACAGGGGGCACGAGACCCAGTACTTC. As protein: CASSFDRGHETQYF.

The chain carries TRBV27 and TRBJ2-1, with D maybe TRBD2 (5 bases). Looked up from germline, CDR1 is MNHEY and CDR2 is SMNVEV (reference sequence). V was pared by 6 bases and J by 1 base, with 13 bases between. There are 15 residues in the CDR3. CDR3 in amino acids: CASRGRGGSYNEQFF. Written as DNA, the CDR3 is TGTGCCAGCAGAGGCCGGGGTGGATCCTACAATGAGCAGTTCTTC.

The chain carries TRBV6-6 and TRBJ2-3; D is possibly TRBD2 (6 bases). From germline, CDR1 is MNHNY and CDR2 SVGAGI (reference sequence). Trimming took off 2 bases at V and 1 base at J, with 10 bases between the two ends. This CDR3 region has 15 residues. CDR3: CASSYRGGGTDTQYF. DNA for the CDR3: TGTGCCAGCAGTTACCGGGGCGGGGGCACAGATACGCAGTATTTT.

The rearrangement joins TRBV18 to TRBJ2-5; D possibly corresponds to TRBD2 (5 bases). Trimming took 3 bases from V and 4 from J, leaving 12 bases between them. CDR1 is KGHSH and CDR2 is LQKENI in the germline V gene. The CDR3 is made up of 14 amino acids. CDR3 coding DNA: TGTGCCAGCTCACCGGACTCCCTATTAGAGACCCAGTACTTC. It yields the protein CASSPDSLLETQYF.